The next 24 T cell receptor delta chains were all read from a single sample in a study of gamma-delta T cells after stem cell transplantation. TCRdb redid the clone calls on the RT-PCR reads with CATT. In the table there are about 10,000 delta-chain clones, around 42% of which are singletons. What was sequenced was gamma-delta T cells. These receptors all come from a human donor. It is not recorded whose cells these are; they may come from a transplant donor.

This clone turned up a few times. CDR3 in DNA: TGTGCTCTTGGGGAACGCGGGGCCTTCCTACCCCCCGGGCAGATAAAGGTGTACACCGATAAACTCATCTTT. Its protein is CALGERGAFLPPGQIKVYTDKLIF. The genes are TRDV1 and TRDJ1; 9 nucleotides align to TRDD2. V lost 1 base, J lost 0 bases, and 27 bases stayed unmatched. The CDR3 extends over 24 amino acids. In germline, CDR1 is TSWWSYY, CDR2 QGS.

About this clone itself: One junction end disagrees with the germline gene, perhaps due to a read error. The V call is TRDV1, the J call TRDJ2; tentatively, D is TRDD3 (6 bases). Germline CDR1 is TSWWSYY and CDR2 is QGS. This CDR3 is 15 amino acids long. The CDR3 loop is CAIGERGWGTAQLFF. The CDR3 bases are TGTGCTATTGGGGAAAGGGGATGGGGGACAGCACAACTCTTCTTT.

This clone is classed as medium-sized. Other DNA sequences in the same sample also yield this CDR3. The chain combines TRAV29/DV5 with TRDJ1; TRDD3 is a possible D gene (5 bases). The CDR3 runs to 15 residues. In germline, CDR1 is NSMFDY, CDR2 ISSIKDK. V was shortened by 0 bases and J by 0 bases, with 12 bases between the two germline ends. The CDR3 protein is CAASDGDLYTDKLIF. In DNA form, the CDR3 reads TGTGCAGCAAGCGATGGGGACCTGTACACCGATAAACTCATCTTT.

About this clone: An end of the junction does not agree with germline; a read error may underlie this. The same CDR3 is also encoded by other DNA sequences in this sample. The rearrangement links TRDV2 to TRDJ3, with D possibly TRDD3 on 6 matching bases. Germline CDR1 is GEAIGNYY and CDR2 is EKD. The length of the CDR3 is 18 residues. The CDR3 spells CACDTAGASSWDTRQMFF. The CDR3 region has the DNA TGTGCCTGTGACACCGCTGGGGCAAGCTCCTGGGATACCCGACAGATGTTTTTC.

This chain links TRDV2 with TRDJ3; 10 nucleotides agree with TRDD3. The germline gives CDR1 GEAIGNYY, CDR2 EKD. This CDR3 comprises 20 residues. With V trimmed by 0 bases and J by 2 bases, 9 bases remained unmatched. CDR3 DNA: TGTGCCTGTGACACCGCTGTGGGGGGATACGCGCCCTGGGACACCCGACAGATGTTTTTC. Its protein product is CACDTAVGGYAPWDTRQMFF.

In this sample, this clone turned up a few times. The junction departs from germline at one end; a sequencing error may be responsible. The chain couples TRDV1 to TRDJ3; 9 bases agree with TRDD3. Germline V gives CDR1 TSWWSYY, CDR2 QGS. The length of the CDR3 is 24 residues. The CDR3, as DNA: TGTGCTCTTGGGGAACTCCTCTACGCAAATACTGGGGGACCGGGCTCCCGGGACACCCGACAGATGTTTTTC. Residues: CALGELLYANTGGPGSRDTRQMFF.

This clone appeared once. The sample carries other DNA sequences with the same CDR3. V gene TRDV2 combines with J gene TRDJ1; 11 positions agree with TRDD3. With V trimmed by 8 bases and J by 0 bases, 13 bases remained unmatched. The CDR3 length is 17 residues. Germline assignment: CDR1 GEAIGNYY and CDR2 EKD. The CDR3 reads CASSSGGYAGYTDKLIF. The CDR3 DNA reads as TGTGCCTCTTCAAGTGGGGGATACGCGGGGTACACCGATAAACTCATCTTT.

CDR3 protein: CACGRRRLGDTTDKLIF. CDR3 in DNA: TGTGCCTGTGGCCGGCGGCGACTGGGGGATACAACCGATAAACTCATCTTT. The genes are TRDV2 and TRDJ1; 12 nucleotides line up with TRDD3. Germline V gene data show CDR1 as GEAIGNYY and CDR2 as EKD. CDR3 length equals 17 residues. Unmatched junction bases numbered 11, after V lost 5 bases and J lost 2 bases.

Worth noting for this clone: Germline is not matched at one junction end, which may reflect a read error. V usage is TRDV3 and J usage is TRDJ1, with D possibly TRDD3 on 5 matching bases. Germline CDR1 reads TVYSNPD; CDR2 reads GDNSRS (reference sequence). CDR3 length equals 21 residues. The CDR3 bases are TGTGCCTTTAGAATCTTGTCCCCCCGGGGGCGTACTGGAGAGTACACCGATAAACTCACCTTT. Protein: CAFRILSPRGRTGEYTDKLTF.

Notes on this clone: The junction and the germline gene differ at one end; a read error may be behind it. The chain combines TRDV1 with TRDJ1, with D possibly being TRDD3 (6 bases). This CDR3 is built from 19 residues. CDR1 TSWWSYY and CDR2 QGS come from the germline V gene. As DNA, the CDR3 is TGTGCCCTTGGGGAACTCGGAAGGGCCCTCCCCCGGGGGAACGATAAACTCATCTTT. Amino acids: CALGELGRALPRGNDKLIF.

J is TRDJ1 and V is TRDV3, with TRDD3 identical over 8 bases. Germline V gives CDR1 TVYSNPD, CDR2 GDNSRS (reference sequence). Unmatched junction bases numbered 31, after V lost 1 base and J lost 0 bases. CDR3 length: 23 amino acids. DNA for the CDR3: TGTGCCTTTACCCGGCCTTCCCCCCGAGGGGGATATAGGGGCAGGACCCACACCGATAAACTCATCTTT. Protein sequence: CAFTRPSPRGGYRGRTHTDKLIF.

V is TRDV2 and J is TRDJ3; the match to TRDD3 covers 7 bases. The V gene's germline CDR1 is GEAIGNYY and CDR2 EKD. The CDR3 covers 20 residues. V lost 0 bases, J lost 0 bases, and 10 bases stayed unmatched. The CDR3 here is CACDTPWGVLSSWDTRQMFF. CDR3 DNA: TGTGCCTGTGACACCCCCTGGGGGGTCTTAAGCTCCTGGGACACCCGACAGATGTTTTTC.

The V gene is TRDV1, the J gene TRDJ1; tentatively, D is TRDD3 (6 bases). V lost 0 bases to trimming and J lost 8 bases, with 25 bases between them. This CDR3 is built from 18 residues. Germline CDR1 is TSWWSYY and CDR2 is QGS. CDR3 region: CALGELGEGDPEREKLIF. The DNA for the CDR3 is TGTGCTCTTGGGGAACTGGGAGAAGGGGATCCGGAGAGGGAGAAACTCATCTTT.

This clone was counted a few times. One junction end does not reproduce the germline sequence, and a read error may be involved. The chain recombines TRDV3 with TRDJ2; D gene unclear. The CDR3 runs to 15 residues. Per germline, CDR1 TVYSNPD and CDR2 GDNSRS (reference sequence). CDR3 in amino acids: CAFSSGQNLTSQLFF. The DNA for the CDR3 is TGTGCCTTTTCGTCGGGTCAAAATTTGACATCACAACTCTTCTTT.

This chain joins TRDV3 and TRDJ3, with 9 bases fitting TRDD3. This CDR3 has 25 amino acids. Germline CDR1 and CDR2: TVYSNPD and GDNSRS (reference sequence). After removal of 4 bases from V and 0 bases from J, the junction contained 31 bases not matched to a gene. The CDR3 reads CASLDSGLGKGWGIRSSWDTRQMFF. The CDR3 region has the DNA TGTGCCTCCCTAGATTCGGGGTTGGGCAAGGGCTGGGGGATCCGGAGCTCCTGGGACACCCGACAGATGTTTTTC.

Of note for this clone: This may be a read error: a much more frequent sequence differs by one nucleotide. V gene TRDV2 combines with J gene TRDJ1; maybe TRDD3 (6 bases). Per germline, CDR1 GEAIGNYY and CDR2 EKD. This CDR3 region has 15 residues. As DNA, the CDR3 is TGTGCCTGTGACACTGGGGGCTCGTGGGCCGATAACCTCATCTTT. Encoded protein: CACDTGGSWADNLIF.

This clone is medium-sized by share. The chain uses TRDV2 and TRDJ2; 9 bases fit TRDD3. Germline V gene sequence: CDR1 GEAIGNYY, CDR2 EKD. The junction had 12 bases not matched to a gene; V was cut back by 3 bases and J by 2 bases. The CDR3 runs 18 residues. As DNA, the CDR3 is TGTGCCTGTGACTCCTTACTGGGGGACTATTCCTTGACAGCACAACTCTTCTTT. Encoded protein: CACDSLLGDYSLTAQLFF.

With respect to this clone: Other DNA sequences in the same sample also yield this CDR3. The gene calls are TRDV2 and TRDJ1; D remains unclear. V lost 9 bases and J 6 bases, leaving 16 bases between the germline ends. Germline lookup yields CDR1 GEAIGNYY and CDR2 EKD. This CDR3 region has 12 residues. This CDR3 reads CARVSDRYKLIF. The CDR3, as DNA: TGTGCCCGTGTTTCAGACCGATATAAACTCATCTTT.

In its sample, this clone was seen once. The CDR3 region is CALGVRAFLTGGQYFTDKLIF. The DNA for the CDR3 is TGTGCTCTTGGGGTCCGGGCCTTCCTTACTGGGGGACAATACTTCACCGATAAACTCATCTTT. The chain carries TRDV1 and TRDJ1; 9 positions agree with TRDD3. Looked up from germline, CDR1 is TSWWSYY and CDR2 is QGS. Trimming removed 4 bases from V and 1 base from J; junction bases left unmatched: 22. The CDR3 contains 21 residues.

This clone was observed a few times. The chain couples TRDV2 to TRDJ3, with TRDD3 identical over 11 bases. This CDR3 is 23 amino acids long. Losses at the gene ends were 1 base for V and 0 bases for J; bases not matched to a gene: 16. CDR1 and CDR2 from the germline V gene are GEAIGNYY and EKD. The CDR3 reads CACDTGPSGGYFAGSWDTRQMFF. The CDR3 nucleotides read TGTGCCTGTGACACGGGTCCGTCTGGGGGATACTTTGCGGGCTCCTGGGACACCCGACAGATGTTTTTC.

V is TRDV3 and J is TRDJ1; TRDD3 agrees at 9 bases. This CDR3 has 14 residues. Germline V CDR1 and CDR2: TVYSNPD, GDNSRS (reference sequence). V lost 4 bases to trimming and J lost 5 bases; unmatched junction nucleotides: 11. Here the CDR3 DNA reads TGTGCCTCTAGGGGCGGGGGATACATGGATAAACTCATCTTT. This encodes CASRGGGYMDKLIF. Filled out from reference TRDV3 and TRDJ1, the complete variable domain reads CDKVTQSSPDQTVASGSEVVLLCTYDTVYSNPDLFWYRIRPDYSFQFVFYGDNSRSEGADFTQGRFSVKHILTQKAFHLVISPVRTEDSATYYCASRGGGYMDKLIFGKGTRVTVEP.

Of note for this clone: Relative to the germline gene, one junction end is altered; a read error may explain this. At the DNA level, this CDR3 is encoded by other sequences in the same sample as well. The chain joins TRDV1 to TRDJ1; possible D gene TRDD3, 5 bases. The CDR3 is 20 amino acids. CDR1 and CDR2 (germline): TSWWSYY, QGS. For the CDR3, the DNA is TGTGCTCTTGGGGAACCCACTCCGGTACTTGGGGCTCCTCTGGCCGATAAGCTCATCTTT. Protein: CALGEPTPVLGAPLADKLIF.

This chain links TRDV1 with TRDJ2; no reliable D call. This CDR3 contains 13 residues. The V gene lost 0 bases and the J gene lost 7 bases, with 6 bases spanning the gap. Germline-derived CDR1 and CDR2 are TSWWSYY and QGS. In DNA, the CDR3 is TGTGCTCTTGGGGAACTAGTGATAGCACAACTCTTCTTT. As protein: CALGELVIAQLFF.

This sequence joins TRDV2 and TRDJ1; 7 nucleotides line up with TRDD3. This CDR3 contains 15 residues. In germline, CDR1 is GEAIGNYY, CDR2 EKD. J was trimmed by 8 bases and V by 0 bases; bases with no gene match: 11. CDR3 bases: TGTGCCTGTGACACCAGGGGGATGGGGAGGAAGAAACTCATCTTT. Protein: CACDTRGMGRKKLIF.